These 11 T cell receptor beta chains share one sample of origin, sequenced in a study of vaccination effects on CD4 cells after COVID-19. Peptide-pool stimulation followed by sequencing identified expanded antigen-specific CD4+ clonotypes in the ViraFEST assay. Culture lasted about nine days before CD4+ T cell isolation. Their SARS-CoV-2 infection, verified by PCR, occurred between March and December 2020. The method was immunoSEQ multiplex PCR; TCRdb's version includes in-frame clones alone and lacks a portion of them. The sample includes more than 20,000 clones, about 75% of them seen just once. No antigen has been identified for these receptors. Material: CD4+ T cells from PBMCs cultured with SARS-CoV-2 spike peptides, obtained before COVID-19 vaccination. Receptors were obtained from a human donor who had a prior SARS-CoV-2 infection.

The chain recombines TRBV4-2 with TRBJ2-6; 15 positions match TRBD2. Germline assignment: CDR1 LGHNA and CDR2 YNFKEQ. There are 21 residues in the CDR3. Trimming removed 0 bases from V and 0 bases from J; junction bases left unmatched: 6. The CDR3 bases are TGTGCCAGCAGCCAAGATAGCGGGACTAGCGGGAGGCTCTCTGGGGCCAACGTCCTGACTTTC. Its protein product is CASSQDSGTSGRLSGANVLTF.

V and J are TRBV19 and TRBJ2-7, with D perhaps matching TRBD1 or TRBD2 (5 bases each). This CDR3 region has 13 residues. V dropped 3 bases and J dropped 6 bases, with 12 bases sitting between them. Germline CDR1 is LNHDA and CDR2 is SQIVND (reference sequence). The CDR3 sequence is CASSMGTIGEQYF. The CDR3, as DNA: TGTGCCAGTAGTATGGGGACCATCGGCGAGCAGTACTTC.

The chain employs TRBV9 and TRBJ2-3, with D possibly being TRBD2 (6 bases). V dropped 0 bases and J dropped 4 bases, with 12 bases sitting between them. There are 15 residues in the CDR3. Germline V gene data show CDR1 as SGDLS and CDR2 as YYNGEE. In DNA, the CDR3 is TGTGCCAGCAGCGTAGCGGAGGGCTCCCCAGATACGCAGTATTTT. Encoded protein: CASSVAEGSPDTQYF.

This clone was seen a single time. The chain uses TRBV9 and TRBJ2-2, with TRBD2 matching over 8 bases. This CDR3 has 17 residues. Germline V CDR1 and CDR2: SGDLS, YYNGEE. V lost 5 bases to trimming and J lost 0 bases; unmatched junction nucleotides: 9. Written as DNA, the CDR3 is TGTGCCAGCAGTTACGGCACGGGACTAGCGAACACCGGGGAGCTGTTTTTT. Translation: CASSYGTGLANTGELFF.

This clone was seen a handful of times. This chain links TRBV5-1 with TRBJ1-3, with TRBD1 identical over 7 bases. J gave up 4 bases and V 6 bases, and 7 bases lay outside the gene matches. Germline V gene sequence: CDR1 SGHRS, CDR2 YFSETQ. The CDR3 extends over 14 amino acids. DNA for the CDR3: TGCGCCAGCACCGAAACGGGACAGGGAAACACCATATATTTT. Translated: CASTETGQGNTIYF.

The chain uses TRBV6-5 and TRBJ2-5; 10 bases line up with TRBD2. Germline V gene sequence: CDR1 MNHEY, CDR2 SVGAGI. Trimming at V came to 8 bases and at J to 2 bases, leaving 2 bases not matched to a gene. This CDR3 spans 13 amino acids. In DNA form, the CDR3 reads TGTGCCAGCGCGACTAGCGGGCAAGAGACCCAGTACTTC. This translates into CASATSGQETQYF.

This sequence joins TRBV30 and TRBJ1-1; D remains ambiguous. Looked up from germline, CDR1 is GTSNPN and CDR2 is SVGIG (reference sequence). V gave up 5 bases and J gave up 7 bases, with 11 bases separating them. The CDR3 length is 11 residues. Written as DNA, the CDR3 is TGTGCCTGGGCTCGGACGCGTGAAGCTTTCTTT. Protein: CAWARTREAFF.

The V and J genes are TRBV18 and TRBJ1-6; weak D call: TRBD1 (6 bases). This CDR3 region has 14 residues. Trimming stripped 3 bases from V and 8 bases from J, with 11 bases between. Germline CDR1 reads KGHSH; CDR2 reads LQKENI. The DNA of the CDR3 is TGTGCCAGCTCACCCGGGGGGCTAGATTCACCCCTCCACTTT. Its protein is CASSPGGLDSPLHF.

V is TRBV6-6 and J is TRBJ1-5, with 7 nucleotides matching TRBD1. Germline V gene lookup returns CDR1 MNHNY and CDR2 SVGAGI (reference sequence). The V gene end was trimmed by 9 bases and the J gene end by 5 bases; junction bases not matched to a gene: 10. CDR3 size: 14 residues. This CDR3 reads CASTGAWGYQPQHF. CDR3 DNA sequence: TGTGCCAGTACAGGGGCCTGGGGATATCAGCCCCAGCATTTT.

The CDR3 coding sequence is TGTGCCTGGAGTGCGACCAAATGGGACAGGGGATCGAGGAACTATGGCTACACCTTC. The encoded protein is CAWSATKWDRGSRNYGYTF. The genes are TRBV30 and TRBJ1-2, with TRBD1 matching over 10 bases. J gave up 2 bases and V 1 base, and 16 bases lay outside the gene matches. The CDR3 loop spans 19 amino acids. Germline loops: CDR1 GTSNPN, CDR2 SVGIG (reference sequence).

The chain joins TRBV2 to TRBJ1-5; no definite D call. CDR3 length: 13 residues. Germline V gives CDR1 SNHLY, CDR2 FYNNEI. V was trimmed by 4 bases and J by 7 bases, leaving 11 bases between them. The CDR3 loop reads CASSGREGQPQHF. CDR3 DNA: TGTGCCAGCAGTGGGAGGGAGGGACAGCCCCAGCATTTT. The whole variable domain, filled in from reference TRBV2 and TRBJ1-5, reads EPEVTQTPSHQVTQMGQEVILRCVPISNHLYFYWYRQILGQKVEFLVSFYNNEISEKSEIFDDQFSVERPDGSNFTLKIRSTKLEDSAMYFCASSGREGQPQHFGDGTRLSIL.